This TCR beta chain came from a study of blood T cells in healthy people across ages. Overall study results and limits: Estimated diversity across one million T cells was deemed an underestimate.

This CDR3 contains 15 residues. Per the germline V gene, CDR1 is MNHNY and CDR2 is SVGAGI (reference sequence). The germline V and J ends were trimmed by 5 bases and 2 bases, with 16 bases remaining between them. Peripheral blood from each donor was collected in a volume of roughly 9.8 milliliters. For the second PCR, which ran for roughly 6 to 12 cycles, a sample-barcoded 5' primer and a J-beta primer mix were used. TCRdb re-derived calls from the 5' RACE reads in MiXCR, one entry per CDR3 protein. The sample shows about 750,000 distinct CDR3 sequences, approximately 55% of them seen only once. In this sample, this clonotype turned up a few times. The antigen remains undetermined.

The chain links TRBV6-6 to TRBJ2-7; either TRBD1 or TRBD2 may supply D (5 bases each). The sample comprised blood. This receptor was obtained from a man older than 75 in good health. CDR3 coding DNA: TGTGCCAGCAGTCTATCTAGGGGAGTCGCCTACGAGCAGTACTTC. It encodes CASSLSRGVAYEQYF.